The 20 T cell receptor beta chains listed next were all sequenced from one sample in a study of blood T cell repertoires in COVID-19. Clones were sequenced by immunoSEQ multiplex PCR, and TCRdb holds only the in-frame ones, with some missing. The data show 80,000 to 90,000 clones, around four fifths seen once. Input material: peripheral blood. Receptors were obtained from a man between 65 and 85 years old with acute or convalescent COVID-19.

The chain employs TRBV4-2 and TRBJ1-3; 10 bases agree with TRBD1. CDR1 LGHNA and CDR2 YNFKEQ come from the germline V gene. The CDR3 spans 17 residues. The trim removed 5 bases at V and 4 bases at J, leaving 11 bases unmatched. CDR3 DNA: TGTGCCAGCAGCTCCGATCTATGGGACAGGGGAGGAAACACCATATATTTT. Translating gives CASSSDLWDRGGNTIYF.

This sequence joins TRBV5-1 and TRBJ2-3, with TRBD2 matching 9 bases. The ends lost 0 bases at V and 12 bases at J; junction bases unmatched: 2. Germline CDR1 is SGHRS and CDR2 is YFSETQ. This CDR3 is 12 amino acids long. The CDR3 reads CASSLGSGRQYF. DNA for the CDR3: TGCGCCAGCAGCTTGGGTAGCGGGAGACAGTATTTT.

This clone appeared a few times. The chain uses TRBV5-4 and TRBJ1-5, with D tentatively TRBD1 (5 bases). Deletions cut 4 bases from V and 4 bases from J, with 12 bases between. The CDR3 runs to 14 residues. Looked up from germline, CDR1 is SGHNT and CDR2 is YYREEE (reference sequence). CDR3 bases: TGTGCCAGCAGCCGGTGGGGGGGGAATCAGCCCCAGCATTTT. It specifies CASSRWGGNQPQHF.

The chain recombines TRBV11-3 with TRBJ2-3; 7 nucleotides match TRBD1. The V and J ends lost 1 base and 1 base, in that order; junction bases with no gene match: 8. This CDR3 has 17 residues. The V gene's germline CDR1 is SGHNT and CDR2 YENEEA. The CDR3 nucleotides are TGTGCCAGCAGCTTAGGAGGGGGCGGACTTGGCACAGATACGCAGTATTTT. It translates to CASSLGGGGLGTDTQYF.

The chain has TRBV4-1 and TRBJ1-1; D is possibly TRBD1 (5 bases). The V and J ends lost 4 bases and 2 bases respectively, with 8 bases between them. CDR3 length: 13 amino acids. CDR1 MGHRA and CDR2 YSYEKL come from the germline V gene. CDR3 sequence (DNA): TGCGCCAGCAGCCTTCAGGGAAACACTGAAGCTTTCTTT. Protein: CASSLQGNTEAFF.

The J gene is TRBJ2-3, the V gene TRBV28; 12 nucleotides line up with TRBD2. Germline lookup yields CDR1 MDHEN and CDR2 SYDVKM. There are 16 residues in the CDR3. The junction had 7 bases not matched to a gene; V was cut back by 6 bases and J by 3 bases. This CDR3 reads CASSLPTSGGTDTQYF. The CDR3 DNA is TGTGCCAGCAGCTTGCCTACTAGCGGGGGGACAGATACGCAGTATTTT.

The V gene is TRBV4-1, the J gene TRBJ2-7, with a possible D match to TRBD2 (6 bases). Germline CDR1 reads MGHRA; CDR2 reads YSYEKL. The CDR3 consists of 14 residues. The V and J ends lost 5 bases and 7 bases respectively, with 18 bases between them. CDR3 sequence: CASSGGPRSREQYF. CDR3 in DNA: TGCGCCAGCAGCGGAGGGCCGCGATCGCGGGAGCAGTACTTC.

Only one count was recorded for this clone. This chain joins TRBV3-1 (or the pseudogene TRBV3-2) and TRBJ1-6, with D unclear. Deletions cut 1 base from V and 10 bases from J, with 11 bases between. This CDR3 has 14 amino acids. CDR1 is LGHDT and CDR2 is YNNKEL in the germline V gene (reference sequence). The CDR3, as DNA: TGTGCCAGCAGCCAAGCAGTGTCAGGATCACCCCTCCACTTT. Translation gives CASSQAVSGSPLHF.

The chain carries TRBV10-2 and TRBJ1-1; TRBD1 agrees at 7 bases. CDR1 is WSHSY, CDR2 SAAADI, per germline. The CDR3 has 17 residues. With 1 base clipped from V and 0 bases from J, the junction kept 8 bases outside the gene matches. As DNA, the CDR3 is TGCGCCAGCAGTGAGTTTGGACAGGTGGAGGTGAACACTGAAGCTTTCTTT. It is translated as CASSEFGQVEVNTEAFF.

The V call is TRBV28, the J call TRBJ2-1, with 8 nucleotides matching TRBD2. Per the germline V gene, CDR1 is MDHEN and CDR2 is SYDVKM. The CDR3 is 17 residues long. After removal of 3 bases from V and 5 bases from J, the junction contained 12 bases not matched to a gene. Here the CDR3 reads CASSLGTRLAANNEQFF. Written as DNA, the CDR3 is TGTGCCAGCAGTTTGGGGACTAGACTAGCCGCAAACAATGAGCAGTTCTTC.

The rearrangement uses TRBV6-5 and TRBJ1-3; D is ambiguous. CDR3 size: 15 residues. CDR1 and CDR2 (germline): MNHEY, SVGAGI. Trimming cost V 5 bases and J 2 bases, with 13 bases left between them. CDR3 coding DNA: TGTGCCAGCAGTCCTACTGCCTCCCCTGGAAACACCATATATTTT. Encoded protein: CASSPTASPGNTIYF.

This clone turned up a few times. This chain uses TRBV4-1 with TRBJ2-5; 10 bases align to TRBD2. Looked up from germline, CDR1 is MGHRA and CDR2 is YSYEKL. The J segment lost 6 bases and the V segment lost 2 bases, leaving 6 bases of the junction unmatched. The CDR3 loop spans 15 amino acids. Written as DNA, the CDR3 is TGCGCCAGCAGCCAAAGCGGTAGCGGGGGGCAGACCCAGTACTTC. This translates into CASSQSGSGGQTQYF.

This clone has a single count. The chain recombines TRBV19 with TRBJ1-6; TRBD1 matches at 8 bases. V trimming: 3 bases; J trimming: 9 bases; junction bases outside the gene matches: 4. Looked up from germline, CDR1 is LNHDA and CDR2 is SQIVND (reference sequence). The CDR3 is 14 amino acids. CDR3 nucleotide sequence: TGTGCCAGTAGTATCGGCAGGGGGCTTTCACCCCTCCACTTT. Protein product: CASSIGRGLSPLHF.

This clone is medium-sized. J is TRBJ2-1 and V is TRBV15; TRBD1 might be the D (6 bases). From germline, CDR1 is LNHNV and CDR2 YYDKDF (reference sequence). Deletions cut 5 bases from V and 6 bases from J, with 14 bases between. The CDR3 extends over 14 amino acids. The CDR3 protein is CATSRTERGNEQFF. In nucleotides, the CDR3 is TGTGCCACCAGCCGGACAGAAAGGGGCAATGAGCAGTTCTTC.

The V and J genes are TRBV5-1 and TRBJ2-1; 7 bases are shared with TRBD1. The CDR3 sequence is 16 residues long. Looked up from germline, CDR1 is SGHRS and CDR2 is YFSETQ. Germline trimming cut 0 bases from V and 5 bases from J; bases unmatched to any gene: 8. CDR3 sequence: CASSLARTGINNEQFF. The CDR3 DNA sequence: TGCGCCAGCAGCTTGGCCAGGACAGGCATAAACAATGAGCAGTTCTTC.

The chain joins TRBV30 to TRBJ1-5; D unclear. V lost 3 bases and J 7 bases, leaving 13 bases between the germline ends. CDR1 and CDR2 from the germline V gene are GTSNPN and SVGIG (reference sequence). This CDR3 is 13 amino acids long. The CDR3 nucleotides read TGTGCCTGGAGCCGAGGACTTGGACAGCCCCAGCATTTT. Translating gives CAWSRGLGQPQHF.

The rearrangement links TRBV19 to TRBJ1-1; D gene unclear. This CDR3 spans 13 amino acids. Germline V lookup: CDR1 LNHDA, CDR2 SQIVND (reference sequence). V lost 10 bases and J lost 4, with 16 bases in between. CDR3 residues: CATVREWSTEAFF. The CDR3 region has the DNA TGTGCCACTGTGAGGGAATGGAGCACTGAAGCTTTCTTT.

The rearrangement uses TRBV6-5 and TRBJ2-1, with 8 bases fitting TRBD1. The V and J ends lost 7 bases and 4 bases, in that order; junction bases with no gene match: 9. This CDR3 spans 15 amino acids. The germline V gene has CDR1 MNHEY and CDR2 SVGAGI. The CDR3 here is CASTDRGIGYNEQFF. CDR3 nucleotides: TGTGCCAGCACCGACAGGGGTATCGGGTACAATGAGCAGTTCTTC.

The J gene is TRBJ2-7, the V gene TRBV24-1; 10 bases are a match to TRBD1. The germline CDR1 and CDR2 sequences are KGHDR and SFDVKD. The CDR3 has 14 residues. Losses at the gene ends were 7 bases for V and 4 bases for J; bases not matched to a gene: 6. For the CDR3, the DNA is TGTGCCACCAGCTCGGGACAGGGGATATACGAGCAGTACTTC. Protein sequence: CATSSGQGIYEQYF.

The chain carries TRBV24-1 and TRBJ2-5, with D perhaps matching TRBD1 (6 bases). V lost 3 bases and J lost 7, with 20 bases in between. The germline CDR1 and CDR2 sequences are KGHDR and SFDVKD. This CDR3 comprises 16 residues. The CDR3 DNA follows: TGTGCCACCAGTGATGTGGACGCAGGGGCGCGTGGGACCCAGTACTTC. Translating gives CATSDVDAGARGTQYF.